The 26 T cell receptor beta chains below come from one sample, sequenced in a study of blood T cell repertoires in COVID-19. This table comes from immunoSEQ multiplex PCR, and its TCRdb copy is limited to in-frame clones, with some not included. The sample yields 390,000 or so clones, 83% seen once. The sample comprised PBMCs or T cells enriched from blood (not recorded which). These receptors were collected from a woman aged 45-60 years who had recovered from COVID-19.

A single count supports this clone. CDR3 protein: CASSLSRSGGNNEQFF. The CDR3 bases are TGCGCCAGCAGCTTGTCACGTAGCGGAGGGAACAATGAGCAGTTCTTC. The chain recombines TRBV5-1 with TRBJ2-1; perhaps TRBD2 as D (6 bases). CDR1 and CDR2 (germline): SGHRS, YFSETQ. The V gene lost 1 base and the J gene lost 5 bases, with 16 bases spanning the gap. The CDR3 is 16 amino acids.

The V and J genes are TRBV5-6 and TRBJ2-3, with 14 bases lining up with TRBD2. This CDR3 is 18 amino acids long. CDR1 is SGHDT and CDR2 is YYEEEE in the germline V gene. J was trimmed by 1 base and V by 2 bases; bases with no gene match: 6. In DNA form, the CDR3 reads TGTGCCAGCAGCTTAGGACTAGCGGGGGGCCGGGGCACAGATACGCAGTATTTT. It is translated as CASSLGLAGGRGTDTQYF.

The chain recombines TRBV30 with TRBJ1-1; D is uncertain. Between the trimmed V and J ends, which lost 4 bases and 5 bases, there was a span of 17 bases. Germline loops: CDR1 GTSNPN, CDR2 SVGIG (reference sequence). The CDR3 totals 14 residues. The CDR3, as DNA: TGTGCCTGGAATAAGGGCGCGGGAAGGACTGAAGCTTTCTTT. This encodes CAWNKGAGRTEAFF.

The chain combines TRBV10-3 with TRBJ1-2, with D perhaps TRBD1 (6 bases). Deletions cut 6 bases from V and 8 bases from J, with 19 bases between. Germline values: CDR1 ENHRY, CDR2 SYGVKD. The length of the CDR3 is 14 residues. The CDR3 reads CAISEDSVLGGYTF. The CDR3 nucleotides are TGTGCCATCAGCGAGGACAGCGTCTTGGGGGGCTACACCTTC.

The chain employs TRBV25-1 and TRBJ2-2, with 11 bases identical to TRBD2. The V and J ends lost 5 bases and 7 bases, in that order; junction bases with no gene match: 6. Germline V gene lookup returns CDR1 MGHDK and CDR2 SYGVNS. The CDR3 consists of 15 residues. CDR3 coding DNA: TGTGCCAGCAGTCATAGCGGGGGGGCCGACGGGGAGCTGTTTTTT. Residues: CASSHSGGADGELFF.

The V call is TRBV3-1 (or the pseudogene TRBV3-2), the J call TRBJ2-2; no definite D call. Germline assignment: CDR1 LGHDT and CDR2 YNNKEL (reference sequence). V was clipped by 0 bases and J by 6 bases, with 20 bases between them. The CDR3 consists of 18 residues. CDR3 DNA sequence: TGTGCCAGCAGCCAAGATCTTGGGCAGATGAACTCCCCCGGGGAGCTGTTTTTT. Translation: CASSQDLGQMNSPGELFF.

The rearrangement uses TRBV24-1 and TRBJ1-1, with 9 bases fitting TRBD1. The CDR3 runs to 15 residues. CDR1 is KGHDR and CDR2 is SFDVKD in the germline V gene. V lost 8 bases, J lost 1 base, and 7 bases stayed unmatched. The CDR3: CATTKPQGANTEAFF. Written as DNA, the CDR3 is TGTGCCACCACGAAACCACAGGGGGCGAACACTGAAGCTTTCTTT.

The V and J genes are TRBV7-6 and TRBJ2-6; TRBD2 agrees at 11 bases. CDR1 SGHVS and CDR2 FNYEAQ come from the germline V gene. This CDR3 comprises 17 residues. Losses at the gene ends were 2 bases for V and 1 base for J; bases not matched to a gene: 1. CDR3 residues: CASSLPSGRSGANVLTF. CDR3 DNA sequence: TGTGCCAGCAGCTTACCTAGCGGGAGGTCTGGGGCCAACGTCCTGACTTTC.

The rearrangement uses TRBV4-1 and TRBJ2-1, with D tentatively TRBD2 (5 bases). The V and J ends lost 0 bases and 4 bases respectively, with 13 bases between them. Germline V gene lookup returns CDR1 MGHRA and CDR2 YSYEKL. This CDR3 is built from 16 residues. This CDR3 is CASSQDPGIGYNEQFF. In DNA, the CDR3 is TGCGCCAGCAGCCAAGATCCGGGGATCGGATACAATGAGCAGTTCTTC.

J is TRBJ2-7 and V is TRBV7-8, with TRBD1 as a possible D gene (5 bases). The V gene's germline CDR1 is SGHVS and CDR2 FQNEAQ. This CDR3 region has 13 residues. The V end was cut by 6 bases, the J end by 5 bases, with 14 bases between. The CDR3 spells CASSGAPRDEQYF. As DNA, the CDR3 is TGTGCCAGCAGTGGGGCTCCCAGGGACGAGCAGTACTTC. Drawing the rest from reference TRBV7-8 and TRBJ2-7, the complete variable domain is GAGVSQSPRYKVAKRGQDVALRCDPISGHVSLFWYQQALGQGPEFLTYFQNEAQLDKSGLPSDRFFAERPEGSVSTLKIQRTQQEDSAVYLCASSGAPRDEQYFGPGTRLTVT.

The V and J genes are TRBV6-5 and TRBJ2-5, with TRBD2 matching over 7 bases. CDR1 is MNHEY, CDR2 SVGAGI, per germline. This CDR3 spans 15 amino acids. The V gene end was trimmed by 4 bases and the J gene end by 5 bases; junction bases not matched to a gene: 10. The CDR3 nucleotides read TGTGCCAGCAGTTCCCTTGGGGGGGTAGGGGAGACCCAGTACTTC. Translating gives CASSSLGGVGETQYF.

The rearrangement joins TRBV5-6 to TRBJ1-1; 7 bases line up with TRBD1. Germline-derived CDR1 and CDR2 are SGHDT and YYEEEE. V lost 2 bases to trimming and J lost 7 bases; unmatched junction nucleotides: 11. The CDR3 sequence is 15 residues long. CDR3 residues: CASSLGRRAGGEAFF. The CDR3 region has the DNA TGTGCCAGCAGCTTAGGTCGCAGGGCAGGGGGTGAAGCTTTCTTT.

The chain uses TRBV19 and TRBJ1-5, with TRBD1 matching 9 bases. CDR1 is LNHDA and CDR2 is SQIVND in the germline V gene (reference sequence). The trim removed 8 bases at V and 1 base at J, leaving 3 bases unmatched. This CDR3 spans 14 amino acids. Written as DNA, the CDR3 is TGTGCCAGTTCCGGGACAGGGAGCAATCAGCCCCAGCATTTT. As protein: CASSGTGSNQPQHF.

The chain joins TRBV7-2 to TRBJ1-6, with a tentative D call TRBD1 (6 bases). The germline CDR1 and CDR2 sequences are SGHTA and FQGNSA. The V end lost 5 bases, the J end lost 7 bases, and 18 bases lay between the germline ends. CDR3 length equals 16 residues. CDR3 DNA: TGTGCCAGCAGCCAAGGGGCGGCGGGGGCCAATTCACCCCTCCACTTT. Translation gives CASSQGAAGANSPLHF.

The chain has TRBV27 and TRBJ2-7; the D gene is possibly TRBD1 (6 bases). This CDR3 is 15 amino acids long. CDR1 MNHEY and CDR2 SMNVEV come from the germline V gene (reference sequence). Trimming removed 0 bases from V and 1 base from J, with 10 bases in between. This CDR3 is CASSLSPRGSYEQYF. CDR3 sequence (DNA): TGTGCCAGCAGTTTATCGCCGAGGGGGTCCTACGAGCAGTACTTC.

The chain joins TRBV11-2 to TRBJ1-1; 9 nucleotides align to TRBD1. The germline CDR1 and CDR2 sequences are SGHAT and FQNNGV. The CDR3 is 15 amino acids. V was clipped by 4 bases and J by 1 base; unmatched bases: 4. DNA of the CDR3: TGTGCCAGCAGCTCTAGACAGGGGGGGAACACTGAAGCTTTCTTT. Protein product: CASSSRQGGNTEAFF.

The chain recombines TRBV9 with TRBJ1-6, with 8 bases aligning to TRBD1. Unmatched junction bases numbered 7, after V lost 2 bases and J lost 9 bases. Germline CDR1 is SGDLS and CDR2 is YYNGEE. The CDR3 covers 15 residues. The CDR3 reads CASSVDRGLLSPLHF. The CDR3 coding sequence is TGTGCCAGCAGCGTCGACAGGGGTTTGCTTTCACCCCTCCACTTT.

The chain couples TRBV18 to TRBJ2-2, with 8 bases aligning to TRBD2. J gave up 5 bases and V 3 bases, and 8 bases lay outside the gene matches. CDR1 and CDR2 (germline): KGHSH, LQKENI. The CDR3 spans 16 residues. The CDR3, as DNA: TGTGCCAGCTCACCTTCTACAGCGGGAGTGACCGGGGAGCTGTTTTTT. Residues: CASSPSTAGVTGELFF.

This clone has more than one count but fewer than ten. The chain has TRBV9 and TRBJ2-7; 10 nucleotides align to TRBD2. The CDR3 covers 15 residues. Germline V gene sequence: CDR1 SGDLS, CDR2 YYNGEE. Unmatched junction bases numbered 2, after V lost 0 bases and J lost 2 bases. In nucleotides, the CDR3 is TGTGCCAGCAGCGTAGGGACTAGCGGTGCCTACGAGCAGTACTTC. Amino acids: CASSVGTSGAYEQYF.

The CDR3 DNA sequence: TGTGCCAGCAGCTTATATGGCGGGGGGGGCAATGAGCAGTTCTTC. Its protein product is CASSLYGGGGNEQFF. The V and J genes are TRBV11-1 and TRBJ2-1; 9 positions match TRBD2. Per the germline V gene, CDR1 is SGHAT and CDR2 is FQDESV (reference sequence). Unmatched junction bases numbered 5, after V lost 2 bases and J lost 6 bases. The CDR3 spans 15 residues.

V gene TRBV4-3 combines with J gene TRBJ1-4; 7 bases map to TRBD1. The CDR3 runs 15 residues. V lost 6 bases and J lost 2; bases outside the gene matches: 6. CDR1 LGHNA and CDR2 YSLEER come from the germline V gene. CDR3 coding DNA: TGCGCCAGCAGAGGACAGGTGAATACTAATGAAAAACTGTTTTTT. It specifies CASRGQVNTNEKLFF.

This clone was seen just once. The chain couples TRBV2 to TRBJ1-2, with TRBD1 matching over 7 bases. Germline values: CDR1 SNHLY, CDR2 FYNNEI. Germline trimming cut 4 bases from V and 4 bases from J; bases unmatched to any gene: 6. This CDR3 contains 14 residues. Here the CDR3 reads CASSGNRGFYGYTF. The CDR3 coding sequence is TGTGCCAGCAGTGGAAACAGGGGCTTCTATGGCTACACCTTC.

The chain is built from TRBV29-1 and TRBJ1-1; TRBD1 aligns across 11 bases. The CDR3 consists of 17 residues. V shed 1 base and J 4 bases; nucleotides not matched to a gene: 11. The germline gives CDR1 SQVTM, CDR2 ANQGSEA. The CDR3 is CSVEVHMRDRGGTEAFF. In DNA form, the CDR3 reads TGCAGCGTTGAAGTCCATATGAGGGACAGGGGGGGCACTGAAGCTTTCTTT.

This clone was recorded once. This chain uses TRBV10-3 with TRBJ2-7, with a weak D call TRBD2 (7 bases). The V end was cut by 4 bases, the J end by 4 bases, with 14 bases between. The V gene's germline CDR1 is ENHRY and CDR2 SYGVKD. The CDR3 contains 14 residues. CDR3 loop: CAISVRGEGYEQYF. Here the CDR3 DNA reads TGTGCCATCAGTGTTAGGGGGGAGGGATACGAGCAGTACTTC.

CDR3 sequence reads: CSVEQEASWYTEAFF. The CDR3 coding sequence is TGCAGCGTTGAACAGGAGGCCTCATGGTACACTGAAGCTTTCTTT. The V call is TRBV29-1, the J call TRBJ1-1; D gene uncertain. Germline loops: CDR1 SQVTM, CDR2 ANQGSEA. V shed 2 bases and J shed 3 bases, with 16 bases lying between them. This CDR3 has 15 amino acids.

This clone showed up just a few times. This chain uses TRBV10-3 with TRBJ2-5; 8 bases line up with TRBD1. Germline V gene sequence: CDR1 ENHRY, CDR2 SYGVKD. J lost 5 bases, V lost 0 bases, and 5 bases had no gene match. This CDR3 has 15 amino acids. DNA of the CDR3: TGTGCCATCAGTGAGTCGGGGACAGGAGGGGAGACCCAGTACTTC. Its translation is CAISESGTGGETQYF.